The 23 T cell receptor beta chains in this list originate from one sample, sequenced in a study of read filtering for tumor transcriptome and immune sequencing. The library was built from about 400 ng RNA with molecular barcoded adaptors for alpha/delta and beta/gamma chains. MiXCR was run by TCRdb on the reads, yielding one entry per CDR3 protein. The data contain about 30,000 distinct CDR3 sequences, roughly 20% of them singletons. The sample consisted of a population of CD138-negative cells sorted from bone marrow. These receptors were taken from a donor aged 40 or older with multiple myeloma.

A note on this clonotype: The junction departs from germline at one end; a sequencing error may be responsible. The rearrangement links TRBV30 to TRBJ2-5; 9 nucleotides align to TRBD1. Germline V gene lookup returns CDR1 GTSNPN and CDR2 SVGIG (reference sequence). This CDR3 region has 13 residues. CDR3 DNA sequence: TGTGCTTGGAGGAGACAGGGGGTAGAGACCCAGTACTTC. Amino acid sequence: CAWRRQGVETQYF.

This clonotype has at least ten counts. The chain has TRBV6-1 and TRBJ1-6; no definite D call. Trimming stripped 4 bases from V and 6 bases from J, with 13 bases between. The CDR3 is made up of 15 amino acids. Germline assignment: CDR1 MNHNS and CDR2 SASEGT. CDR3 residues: CASSGLATGNSPLHF. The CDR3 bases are TGTGCCAGCAGTGGACTTGCCACGGGTAATTCACCCCTCCACTTT.

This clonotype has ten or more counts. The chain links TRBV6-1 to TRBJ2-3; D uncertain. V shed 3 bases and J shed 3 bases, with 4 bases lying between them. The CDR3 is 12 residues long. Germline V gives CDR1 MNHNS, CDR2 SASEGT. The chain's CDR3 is CASSDLTDTQYF. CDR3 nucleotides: TGTGCCAGCAGTGACCTAACAGATACGCAGTATTTT.

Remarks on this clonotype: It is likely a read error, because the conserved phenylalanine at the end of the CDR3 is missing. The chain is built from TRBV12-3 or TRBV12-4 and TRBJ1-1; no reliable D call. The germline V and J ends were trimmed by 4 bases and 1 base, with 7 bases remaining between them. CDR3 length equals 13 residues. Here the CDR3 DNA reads TGTGCCAGCAGTTGGGTCTCGAACACTGAAGCTTTCATT. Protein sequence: CASSWVSNTEAFI.

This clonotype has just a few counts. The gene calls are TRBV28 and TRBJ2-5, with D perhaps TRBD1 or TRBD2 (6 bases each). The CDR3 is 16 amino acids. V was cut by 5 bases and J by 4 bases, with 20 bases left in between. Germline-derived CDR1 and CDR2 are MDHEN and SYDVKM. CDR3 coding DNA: TGTGCCAGCAGTAGTAACCTACAGGGAGGTAGAGAGACCCAGTACTTC. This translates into CASSSNLQGGRETQYF.

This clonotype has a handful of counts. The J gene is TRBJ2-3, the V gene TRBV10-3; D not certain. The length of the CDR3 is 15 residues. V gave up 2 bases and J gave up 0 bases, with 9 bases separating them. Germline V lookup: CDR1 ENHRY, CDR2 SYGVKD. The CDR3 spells CAISEIIPSTDTQYF. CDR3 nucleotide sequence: TGTGCCATCAGTGAGATAATTCCTAGCACAGATACGCAGTATTTT.

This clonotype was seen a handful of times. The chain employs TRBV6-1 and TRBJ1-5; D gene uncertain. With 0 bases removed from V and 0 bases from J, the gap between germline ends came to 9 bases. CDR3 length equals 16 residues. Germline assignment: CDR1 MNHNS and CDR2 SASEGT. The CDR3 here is CASSEAGGYSNQPQHF. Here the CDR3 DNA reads TGTGCCAGCAGTGAAGCGGGCGGGTATAGCAATCAGCCCCAGCATTTT.

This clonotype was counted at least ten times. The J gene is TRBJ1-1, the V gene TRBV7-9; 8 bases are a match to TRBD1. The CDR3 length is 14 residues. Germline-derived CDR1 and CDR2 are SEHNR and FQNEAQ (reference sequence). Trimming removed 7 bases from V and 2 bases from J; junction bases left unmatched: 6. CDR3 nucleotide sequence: TGTGCCAGCACCCTGACAGGGGAAAACACTGAAGCTTTCTTT. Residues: CASTLTGENTEAFF.

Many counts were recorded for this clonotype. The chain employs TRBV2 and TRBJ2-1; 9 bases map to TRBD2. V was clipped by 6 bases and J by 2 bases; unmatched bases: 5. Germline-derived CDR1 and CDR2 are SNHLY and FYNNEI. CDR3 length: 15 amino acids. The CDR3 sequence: CASSPLAGPYNEQFF. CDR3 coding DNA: TGTGCCAGCAGCCCTCTAGCGGGACCCTACAATGAGCAGTTCTTC. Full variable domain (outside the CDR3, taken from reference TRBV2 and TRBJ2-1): EPEVTQTPSHQVTQMGQEVILRCVPISNHLYFYWYRQILGQKVEFLVSFYNNEISEKSEIFDDQFSVERPDGSNFTLKIRSTKLEDSAMYFCASSPLAGPYNEQFFGPGTRLTVL.

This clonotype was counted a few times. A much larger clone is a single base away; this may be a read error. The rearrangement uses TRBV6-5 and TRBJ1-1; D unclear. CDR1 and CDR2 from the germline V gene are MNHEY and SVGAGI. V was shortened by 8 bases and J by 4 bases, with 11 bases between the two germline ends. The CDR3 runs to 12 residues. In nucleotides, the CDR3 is TGTGCCAGCGCTTCGAGGAGCACTGAAGCTTTCTTT. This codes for CASASRSTEAFF.

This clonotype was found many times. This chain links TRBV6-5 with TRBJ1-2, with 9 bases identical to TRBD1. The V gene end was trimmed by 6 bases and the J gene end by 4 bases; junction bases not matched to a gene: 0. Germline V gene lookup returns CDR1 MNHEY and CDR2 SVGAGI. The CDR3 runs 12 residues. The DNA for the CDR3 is TGTGCCAGCAGACAGGGGGCCTATGGCTACACCTTC. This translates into CASRQGAYGYTF.

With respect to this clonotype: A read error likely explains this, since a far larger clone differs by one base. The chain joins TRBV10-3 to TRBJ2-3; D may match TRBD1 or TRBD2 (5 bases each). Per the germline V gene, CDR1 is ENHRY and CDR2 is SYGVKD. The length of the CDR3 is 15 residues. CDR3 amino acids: CASSLRGQAGDTQYF. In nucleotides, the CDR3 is TGTGCCAGCAGTCTACGGGGCCAAGCAGGAGATACGCAGTATTTT.

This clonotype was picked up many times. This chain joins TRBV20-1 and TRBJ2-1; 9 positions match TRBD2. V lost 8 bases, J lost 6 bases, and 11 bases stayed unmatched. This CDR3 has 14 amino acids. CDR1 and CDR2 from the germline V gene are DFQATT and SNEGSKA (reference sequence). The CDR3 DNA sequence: TGCAGTCCGGTTGGGCGGGGGGGCCCCAATGAGCAGTTCTTC. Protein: CSPVGRGGPNEQFF.

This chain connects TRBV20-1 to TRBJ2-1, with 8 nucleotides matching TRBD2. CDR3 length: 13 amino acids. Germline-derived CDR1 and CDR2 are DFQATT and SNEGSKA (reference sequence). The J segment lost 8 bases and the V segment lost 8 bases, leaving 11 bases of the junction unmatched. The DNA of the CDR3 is TGCAGTTCGCCAAGCGGGGGACGCGATGAGCAGTTCTTC. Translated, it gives CSSPSGGRDEQFF.

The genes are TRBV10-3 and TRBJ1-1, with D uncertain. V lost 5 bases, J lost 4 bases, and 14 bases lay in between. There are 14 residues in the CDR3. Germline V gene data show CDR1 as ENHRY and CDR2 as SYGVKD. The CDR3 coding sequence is TGTGCCATCAGTAAAACGCAAAGTATCACTGAAGCTTTCTTT. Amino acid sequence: CAISKTQSITEAFF.

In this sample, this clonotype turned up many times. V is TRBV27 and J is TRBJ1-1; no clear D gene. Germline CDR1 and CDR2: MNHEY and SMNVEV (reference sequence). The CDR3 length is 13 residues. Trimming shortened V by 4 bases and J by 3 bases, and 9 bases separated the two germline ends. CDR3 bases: TGTGCCAGCAGTTCGGGTGCGGACACTGAAGCTTTCTTT. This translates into CASSSGADTEAFF.

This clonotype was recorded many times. CDR3 sequence: CASSRGQELNYGYTF. CDR3 in DNA: TGTGCCAGCAGCCGAGGACAGGAACTTAACTATGGCTACACCTTC. This chain links TRBV4-2 with TRBJ1-2, with TRBD1 matching over 7 bases. Unmatched junction bases numbered 6, after V lost 4 bases and J lost 1 base. The length of the CDR3 is 15 residues. CDR1 is LGHNA and CDR2 is YNFKEQ in the germline V gene.

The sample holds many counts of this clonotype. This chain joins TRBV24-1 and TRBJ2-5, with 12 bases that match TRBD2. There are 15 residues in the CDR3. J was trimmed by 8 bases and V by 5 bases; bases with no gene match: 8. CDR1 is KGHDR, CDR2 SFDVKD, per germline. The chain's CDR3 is CATSVTSGGVKTQYF. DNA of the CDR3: TGTGCCACCAGTGTGACTAGCGGGGGTGTAAAAACCCAGTACTTC.

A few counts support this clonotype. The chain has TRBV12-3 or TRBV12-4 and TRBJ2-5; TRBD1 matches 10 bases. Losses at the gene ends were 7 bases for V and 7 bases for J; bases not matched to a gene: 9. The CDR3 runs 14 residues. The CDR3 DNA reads TGTGCCAGCACCTGGGGACAGGGGATAGGGACCCAGTACTTC. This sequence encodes CASTWGQGIGTQYF.

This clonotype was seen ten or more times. CDR3 amino acids: CASRKTGGMGQPQHF. DNA of the CDR3: TGTGCCAGTAGGAAGACAGGGGGAATGGGTCAGCCCCAGCATTTT. The V and J genes are TRBV19 and TRBJ1-5; 9 bases fit TRBD1. This CDR3 spans 15 amino acids. The J segment lost 6 bases and the V segment lost 6 bases, leaving 9 bases of the junction unmatched. Germline V gene sequence: CDR1 LNHDA, CDR2 SQIVND (reference sequence). Full variable domain (outside the CDR3, taken from reference TRBV19 and TRBJ1-5): DGGITQSPKYLFRKEGQNVTLSCEQNLNHDAMYWYRQDPGQGLRLIYYSQIVNDFQKGDIAEGYSVSREKKESFPLTVTSAQKNPTAFYLCASRKTGGMGQPQHFGDGTRLSIL.

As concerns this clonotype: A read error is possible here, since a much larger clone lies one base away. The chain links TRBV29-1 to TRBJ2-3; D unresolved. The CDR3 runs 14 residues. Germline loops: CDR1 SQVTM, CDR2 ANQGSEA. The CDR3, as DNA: TGCAGCGCTGAAGATCCCAGAGGCGCAGATACGCAGTATTTT. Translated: CSAEDPRGADTQYF.

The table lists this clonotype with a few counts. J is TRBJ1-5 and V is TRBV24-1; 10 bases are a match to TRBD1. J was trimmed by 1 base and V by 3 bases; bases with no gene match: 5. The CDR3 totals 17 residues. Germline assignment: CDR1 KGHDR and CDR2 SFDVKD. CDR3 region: CATSDTRTGGSNQPQHF. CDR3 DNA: TGTGCCACCAGTGATACCCGGACAGGGGGAAGCAATCAGCCCCAGCATTTT.

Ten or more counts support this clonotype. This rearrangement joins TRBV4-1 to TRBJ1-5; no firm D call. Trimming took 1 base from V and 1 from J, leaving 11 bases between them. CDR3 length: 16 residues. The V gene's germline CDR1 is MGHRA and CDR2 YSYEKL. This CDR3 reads CASSQAGIGSNQPQHF. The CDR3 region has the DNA TGCGCCAGCAGCCAAGCGGGGATAGGAAGCAATCAGCCCCAGCATTTT.